This TCR beta chain derives from a study of blood T cell repertoires in COVID-19. Study-wide background: COVID-19 samples collected from the United States, Italy and Spain covered acute and convalescent phases. The analysed material was cDNA or gDNA that came from T cells, B-cell-depleted T cells, or PBMCs.

Trimming pared 1 base from V and 4 bases from J, leaving 13 bases between. There are 14 residues in the CDR3. Germline V gives CDR1 GTSNPN, CDR2 SVGIG (reference sequence). TCRdb's copy holds only in-frame clones and misses some; the assay was immunoSEQ multiplex PCR. This table holds 150,000 to 200,000 clones, about 85% found once. Material: peripheral blood. The receptor comes from a man aged 35-49 years with acute or convalescent COVID-19. The chain uses TRBV30 and TRBJ1-2; the D is unclear. CDR3 loop: CAWSDALVVYGYTF. The CDR3 coding sequence is TGTGCCTGGAGTGATGCGTTGGTCGTCTATGGCTACACCTTC.